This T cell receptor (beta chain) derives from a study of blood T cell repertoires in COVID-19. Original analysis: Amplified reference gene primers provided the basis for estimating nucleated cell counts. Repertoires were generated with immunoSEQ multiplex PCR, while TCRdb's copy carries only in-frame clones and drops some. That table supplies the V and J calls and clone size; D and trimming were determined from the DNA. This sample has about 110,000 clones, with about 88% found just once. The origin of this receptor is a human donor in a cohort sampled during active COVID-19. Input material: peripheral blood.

In nucleotides, the CDR3 is TGTGCCTTAAACAGGGTAGCCAACTATGGCTACACCTTC. This codes for CALNRVANYGYTF. This chain links TRBV30 with TRBJ1-2; a weak D match, TRBD1 (6 bases). Per the germline V gene, CDR1 is GTSNPN and CDR2 is SVGIG (reference sequence). Trimming stripped 7 bases from V and 2 bases from J, with 14 bases between. CDR3 length: 13 amino acids.